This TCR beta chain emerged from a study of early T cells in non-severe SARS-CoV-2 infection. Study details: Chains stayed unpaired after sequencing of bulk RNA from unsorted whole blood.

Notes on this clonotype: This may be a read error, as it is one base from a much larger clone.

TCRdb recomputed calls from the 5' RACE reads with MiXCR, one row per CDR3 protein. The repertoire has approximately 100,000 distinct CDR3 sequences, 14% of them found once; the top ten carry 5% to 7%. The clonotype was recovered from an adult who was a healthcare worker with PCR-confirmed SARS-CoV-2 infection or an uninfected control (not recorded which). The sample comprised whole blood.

The CDR3 bases are TGTGCCAGCAGCCAAGAGTCCCAGGGGGTTTCGGGGTCACCCCTCCACTTT. As protein: CASSQESQGVSGSPLHF. The V and J genes are TRBV4-2 and TRBJ1-6; 7 bases align to TRBD1. In germline, CDR1 is LGHNA, CDR2 YNFKEQ. J gave up 10 bases and V 0 bases, and 12 bases lay outside the gene matches. CDR3 length: 17 residues.